This T cell receptor (beta chain) was sequenced for a study of liver allograft versus peripheral blood T cells. In the study overall: Transplanted-liver T cell receptor repertoires were compared with recipients' peripheral blood repertoires.

Germline CDR1 is SGHTA and CDR2 is FQGNSA. The V gene lost 5 bases and the J gene lost 7 bases, with 12 bases spanning the gap. This CDR3 is built from 14 residues. Whole-study results and caveats: Intragraft T cell receptor repertoires of liver allografts were reportedly distinct from those in peripheral blood.

This clonotype ranks as medium-sized (0.01 to 0.1%). As yet, its antigen is unknown. TCRdb called the reads again in MiXCR, with one record for every CDR3 protein. Altogether under 2,000 distinct CDR3 sequences are present, approximately 16% being singletons, with the ten largest covering around 6.3%. The chain links TRBV7-2 to TRBJ1-6; D might be TRBD1 (5 bases). The receptor was derived from a human patient who had a liver transplant. Some T cells may be the graft donor's. The CDR3 region is CASSRGIWNSPLHF. The CDR3 nucleotides are TGTGCCAGCAGCCGGGGGATATGGAATTCACCCCTCCACTTT.